The 32 T cell receptor beta chains given below trace back to one sample, sequenced in a study of low-dose radiotherapy and immunotherapy resistance in tumors. Alpha and beta chains were covered, as first-strand cDNA relied on TRAV- and TRBV-specific primers. Using a constant-region primer together with a V-primer adapter, TCRs were subjected to around 20 PCR cycles of amplification. Each CDR3 protein is one row after TCRdb ran MiXCR on the reads. The sample lists 60,000 to 90,000 distinct CDR3 sequences, less than 40% occurring once. As to time point: before trial treatment. This sample comprised PBMCs, obtained before treatment. The source of these receptors is a female donor with ovarian cancer.

The table lists this clonotype with many counts. The gene calls are TRBV6-4 and TRBJ1-2, with 11 positions matching TRBD1. The CDR3 covers 16 residues. Germline loops: CDR1 MRHNA, CDR2 SNTAGT. The V segment lost 4 bases and the J segment 4 bases; nucleotides outside the gene matches: 8. The CDR3 sequence is CASSGYGTGGVYGYTF. CDR3 DNA: TGTGCCAGCAGTGGTTACGGGACAGGGGGTGTCTATGGCTACACCTTC.

At least ten counts were recorded for this clonotype. This chain uses TRBV28 with TRBJ1-6; D gene ambiguous. Trimming removed 4 bases at V and 7 bases at J, with 11 bases between. CDR3 size: 14 residues. Germline CDR1 and CDR2: MDHEN and SYDVKM. In DNA, the CDR3 is TGTGCCAGCAGTTCCCTAGCGGGCAATTCACCCCTCCACTTT. Translation: CASSSLAGNSPLHF.

This clonotype appeared many times. The J gene is TRBJ2-7, the V gene TRBV5-7; TRBD1 agrees at 7 bases. TRBV5-7 is identified as an open reading frame with a role that is uncertain. The CDR3 extends over 14 amino acids. V dropped 4 bases and J dropped 0; count of bases not matched to a gene: 4. The CDR3 sequence is CASSPDRNSYEQYF. CDR3 nucleotide sequence: TGTGCCAGCAGCCCGGACAGGAACTCCTACGAGCAGTACTTC.

The chain combines TRBV9 with TRBJ2-3, with TRBD2 matching over 8 bases. Germline V gene lookup returns CDR1 SGDLS and CDR2 YYNGEE. CDR3 length: 15 residues. The ends lost 2 bases at V and 5 bases at J; junction bases unmatched: 7. The CDR3 here is CASSVQAGEVDTQYF. In DNA, the CDR3 is TGTGCCAGCAGCGTCCAAGCGGGAGAGGTAGATACGCAGTATTTT. Full variable domain (outside the CDR3, taken from reference TRBV9 and TRBJ2-3): DSGVTQTPKHLITATGQRVTLRCSPRSGDLSVYWYQQSLDQGLQFLIQYYNGEERAKGNILERFSAQQFPDLHSELNLSSLELGDSALYFCASSVQAGEVDTQYFGPGTRLTVL.

The chain is built from TRBV9 and TRBJ2-7, with a tentative D call TRBD2 (5 bases). This CDR3 has 15 amino acids. Germline V gives CDR1 SGDLS, CDR2 YYNGEE. Between the trimmed V and J ends, which lost 4 bases and 0 bases, there was a span of 14 bases. Here the CDR3 reads CASSPDLATSYEQYF. The DNA of the CDR3 is TGTGCCAGCAGCCCCGATCTAGCAACCTCCTACGAGCAGTACTTC.

The sample holds a few counts of this clonotype. V and J are TRBV28 and TRBJ1-1, with 9 bases fitting TRBD1. CDR3 length equals 17 residues. Trimming took 2 bases from V and 0 from J; bases not matched to a gene: 7. In germline, CDR1 is MDHEN, CDR2 SYDVKM. CDR3 loop: CASSLGLGTGMNTEAFF. CDR3 nucleotides: TGTGCCAGCAGTTTAGGGCTCGGGACAGGGATGAACACTGAAGCTTTCTTT.

This clonotype was recorded at least ten times. This chain joins TRBV5-1 and TRBJ2-2; the D is unclear. Germline V CDR1 and CDR2: SGHRS, YFSETQ. The V end lost 5 bases, the J end lost 0 bases, and 11 bases lay between the germline ends. The length of the CDR3 is 15 residues. The CDR3 region is CASRLGTPNTGELFF. The CDR3 region has the DNA TGCGCCAGCAGGCTGGGCACTCCGAACACCGGGGAGCTGTTTTTT. The full variable domain, in which reference TRBV5-1 and TRBJ2-2 provide the parts outside the CDR3, is KAGVTQTPRYLIKTRGQQVTLSCSPISGHRSVSWYQQTPGQGLQFLFEYFSETQRNKGNFPGRFSGRQFSNSRSEMNVSTLELGDSALYLCASRLGTPNTGELFFGEGSRLTVL.

This clonotype has at least ten counts. This rearrangement joins TRBV28 to TRBJ1-1; no clear D gene. Between the trimmed V and J ends, which lost 11 bases and 0 bases, there was a span of 10 bases. Per the germline V gene, CDR1 is MDHEN and CDR2 is SYDVKM. This CDR3 is built from 12 residues. CDR3 region: CAAKELNTEAFF. The CDR3 DNA is TGTGCCGCAAAGGAGTTGAACACTGAAGCTTTCTTT.

The rearrangement uses TRBV10-3 and TRBJ2-7; TRBD2 matches at 7 bases. Germline assignment: CDR1 ENHRY and CDR2 SYGVKD. The CDR3 is 17 amino acids. Trimming removed 0 bases from V and 3 bases from J; junction bases left unmatched: 11. CDR3 nucleotide sequence: TGTGCCATCAGTGAGTCGGTGGGGACTACGGGGTACTACGAGCAGTACTTC. It encodes CAISESVGTTGYYEQYF.

This clonotype was found a few times. The V call is TRBV28, the J call TRBJ2-2; TRBD2 agrees at 11 bases. The germline V gene encodes CDR1 MDHEN and CDR2 SYDVKM. CDR3 length equals 14 residues. Trimming removed 10 bases from V and 7 bases from J; junction bases left unmatched: 8. The CDR3: CATPSGRFNGELFF. CDR3 nucleotides: TGTGCCACCCCTAGCGGGAGGTTCAACGGGGAGCTGTTTTTT. Complete variable domain (other parts from reference TRBV28 and TRBJ2-2): DVKVTQSSRYLVKRTGEKVFLECVQDMDHENMFWYRQDPGLGLRLIYFSYDVKMKEKGDIPEGYSVSREKKERFSLILESASTNQTSMYLCATPSGRFNGELFFGEGSRLTVL.

The chain combines TRBV7-9 with TRBJ2-3; D is unclear. V was shortened by 4 bases and J by 0 bases, with 14 bases between the two germline ends. CDR3 size: 16 residues. CDR1 SEHNR and CDR2 FQNEAQ come from the germline V gene (reference sequence). CDR3 residues: CASSWGGLGSTDTQYF. In nucleotides, the CDR3 is TGTGCCAGCAGCTGGGGTGGTTTGGGCAGCACAGATACGCAGTATTTT.

This clonotype has only a few counts. This sequence joins TRBV5-6 and TRBJ1-5; D possibly corresponds to TRBD1 (5 bases). Germline CDR1 reads SGHDT; CDR2 reads YYEEEE. This CDR3 is 13 amino acids long. The V gene lost 4 bases and the J gene lost 5 bases, with 10 bases spanning the gap. This CDR3 reads CASSARVDQPQHF. DNA of the CDR3: TGTGCCAGCAGCGCCAGGGTGGATCAGCCCCAGCATTTT.

At least ten counts were recorded for this clonotype. This chain links TRBV6-2 or TRBV6-3 with TRBJ1-2; no firm D call. Trimming removed 7 bases at V and 2 bases at J, with 8 bases between. This CDR3 is built from 12 residues. Germline CDR1 and CDR2: MNHEY and SVGEGT. Here the CDR3 reads CASTGRNYGYTF. As DNA, the CDR3 is TGTGCCAGCACCGGACGGAACTATGGCTACACCTTC.

The chain is built from TRBV18 and TRBJ2-2; 7 bases agree with TRBD1. This CDR3 region has 15 residues. The V gene end was trimmed by 1 base and the J gene end by 5 bases; junction bases not matched to a gene: 4. Germline assignment: CDR1 KGHSH and CDR2 LQKENI. The CDR3 sequence: CASSPQGAETGELFF. The CDR3 DNA is TGTGCCAGCTCACCACAGGGGGCCGAAACCGGGGAGCTGTTTTTT.

The CDR3 here is CSAGHRTDEQYF. CDR3 nucleotide sequence: TGCAGCGCAGGACACCGCACGGACGAGCAGTACTTC. The V gene is TRBV29-1, the J gene TRBJ2-7; the D gene is possibly TRBD1 (5 bases). V lost 7 bases to trimming and J lost 5 bases, with 15 bases between them. Germline V gene lookup returns CDR1 SQVTM and CDR2 ANQGSEA. The CDR3 totals 12 residues.

This clonotype was observed many times. This chain connects TRBV2 to TRBJ2-5; D gene uncertain. Looked up from germline, CDR1 is SNHLY and CDR2 is FYNNEI. The CDR3 is 15 amino acids. V shed 2 bases and J shed 2 bases, with 12 bases lying between them. The CDR3 DNA follows: TGTGCCAGCAGTGAAAGGCCGACGGCGCAAGAGACCCAGTACTTC. Its protein is CASSERPTAQETQYF.

The chain links TRBV19 to TRBJ2-3, with 9 nucleotides matching TRBD1. The trim removed 6 bases at V and 2 bases at J, leaving 15 bases unmatched. Germline V gene sequence: CDR1 LNHDA, CDR2 SQIVND (reference sequence). This CDR3 is built from 18 residues. This chain's CDR3 is CASSLFPGQGSFTDTQYF. The DNA of the CDR3 is TGTGCCAGTAGCCTATTCCCGGGACAGGGTAGTTTCACAGATACGCAGTATTTT.

This clonotype was detected ten times or more. The chain uses TRBV20-1 and TRBJ2-5; no definite D call. The CDR3 runs 13 residues. The germline gives CDR1 DFQATT, CDR2 SNEGSKA (reference sequence). Trimming removed 0 bases at V and 2 bases at J, with 7 bases between. DNA of the CDR3: TGCAGTGCTAGAGACGTACAGCAAGAGACCCAGTACTTC. This gives the protein CSARDVQQETQYF.

This clonotype has just one count. This chain joins TRBV6-2 or TRBV6-3 and TRBJ1-1, with 10 bases matching TRBD1. The CDR3 contains 19 residues. The V gene end was trimmed by 2 bases and the J gene end by 0 bases; junction bases not matched to a gene: 12. Germline CDR1 is MNHEY and CDR2 is SVGEGT. This chain's CDR3 is CASSYPRTTGGRMNTEAFF. CDR3 nucleotides: TGTGCCAGCAGTTACCCCCGCACGACAGGGGGCCGAATGAACACTGAAGCTTTCTTT.

This clonotype was seen many times. V usage is TRBV4-1 and J usage is TRBJ2-1, with 7 nucleotides matching TRBD2. Unmatched junction bases numbered 3, after V lost 0 bases and J lost 1 base. The length of the CDR3 is 16 residues. Germline V lookup: CDR1 MGHRA, CDR2 YSYEKL. The CDR3 sequence: CASSQDAGESYNEQFF. In DNA, the CDR3 is TGCGCCAGCAGCCAAGATGCGGGAGAGTCCTACAATGAGCAGTTCTTC.

Ten or more counts support this clonotype. This sequence joins TRBV20-1 and TRBJ2-3, with 12 bases aligning to TRBD2. Germline trimming cut 0 bases from V and 2 bases from J; bases unmatched to any gene: 9. Looked up from germline, CDR1 is DFQATT and CDR2 is SNEGSKA (reference sequence). The CDR3 totals 18 residues. The CDR3 DNA follows: TGCAGTGCTAGAGATCTCAAAACTAGCGGGGGGCCCACAGATACGCAGTATTTT. Encoded protein: CSARDLKTSGGPTDTQYF.

The sample holds a few counts of this clonotype. J is TRBJ2-2 and V is TRBV24-1, with D perhaps TRBD1 (5 bases). This CDR3 spans 15 amino acids. Germline CDR1 reads KGHDR; CDR2 reads SFDVKD. The germline V and J ends were trimmed by 3 bases and 0 bases, with 7 bases remaining between them. CDR3 DNA: TGTGCCACCAGTGATCCCAGGGCGAACACCGGGGAGCTGTTTTTT. This gives the protein CATSDPRANTGELFF.

This chain uses TRBV24-1 with TRBJ2-3; 9 bases map to TRBD2. Germline values: CDR1 KGHDR, CDR2 SFDVKD. V lost 4 bases, J lost 0 bases, and 10 bases stayed unmatched. The CDR3 consists of 18 residues. CDR3 protein: CATSDRTLAGSSTDTQYF. The CDR3 region has the DNA TGTGCCACCAGTGACCGGACACTAGCGGGTTCAAGCACAGATACGCAGTATTTT.

This chain uses TRBV4-3 with TRBJ2-5; D unresolved. Looked up from germline, CDR1 is LGHNA and CDR2 is YSLEER. V lost 1 base and J 1 base, leaving 7 bases between the germline ends. This CDR3 has 14 amino acids. The CDR3: CASSQVQIQETQYF. The CDR3 coding sequence is TGCGCCAGCAGCCAAGTTCAGATCCAAGAGACCCAGTACTTC.

This clonotype was detected only a few times. The CDR3 protein is CSVYLDGNTEAFF. CDR3 nucleotides: TGCAGCGTGTACTTAGACGGCAACACTGAAGCTTTCTTT. This chain uses TRBV29-1 with TRBJ1-1; D is unclear. Germline values: CDR1 SQVTM, CDR2 ANQGSEA. The CDR3 totals 13 residues. The ends were cut back, 6 bases at V and 2 bases at J, with 13 bases in the middle.

This clonotype was counted ten times or more. The chain combines TRBV12-3 or TRBV12-4 with TRBJ2-7; tentative D call: TRBD2 (5 bases). The germline V and J ends were trimmed by 2 bases and 5 bases, with 13 bases remaining between them. CDR3 length: 14 amino acids. DNA of the CDR3: TGTGCCAGCAGTTTATCCATACTAGTCCACGAGCAGTACTTC. This translates into CASSLSILVHEQYF.

This clonotype was seen more than once but under ten times. The chain links TRBV30 to TRBJ2-2; D unclear. Germline CDR1 is GTSNPN and CDR2 is SVGIG (reference sequence). The CDR3 extends over 14 amino acids. V was trimmed by 2 bases and J by 0 bases, leaving 7 bases between them. For the CDR3, the DNA is TGTGCCTGGAGTTCCGTGACGAACACCGGGGAGCTGTTTTTT. Translated: CAWSSVTNTGELFF.

In its sample, this clonotype was seen many times. The V and J genes are TRBV25-1 and TRBJ1-6; 7 bases fit TRBD1. This CDR3 is 16 amino acids long. V lost 2 bases, J lost 8 bases, and 9 bases stayed unmatched. Germline V gene lookup returns CDR1 MGHDK and CDR2 SYGVNS. CDR3 region: CASSEDLGQSYSPLHF. For the CDR3, the DNA is TGTGCCAGCAGTGAAGATCTGGGACAGTCATATTCACCCCTCCACTTT. Full variable domain (rest looked up from reference TRBV25-1 and TRBJ1-6): EADIYQTPRYLVIGTGKKITLECSQTMGHDKMYWYQQDPGMELHLIHYSYGVNSTEKGDLSSESTVSRIRTEHFPLTLESARPSHTSQYLCASSEDLGQSYSPLHFGNGTRLTVT.

This clonotype has at least ten counts. Its ends do not fully match the called genes, so a read error is possible. This chain uses TRBV5-1 with TRBJ2-6, with D tentatively TRBD2 (6 bases). Germline V gene sequence: CDR1 SGHRS, CDR2 YFSETQ. The CDR3 extends over 15 amino acids. The CDR3 spells CASSWRDSGANVLTF. The CDR3 nucleotides are TGTGCCAGCAGCTGGAGGGATTCTGGGGCCAACGTCCTGACTTTC.

This clonotype has ten or more counts. The genes are TRBV27 and TRBJ2-2; TRBD2 aligns across 13 bases. V lost 6 bases and J lost 5; bases outside the gene matches: 12. The CDR3 consists of 18 residues. Germline values: CDR1 MNHEY, CDR2 SMNVEV (reference sequence). DNA for the CDR3: TGTGCCAGCAGGCCCGGGACTAGCGGGGTGGTTGTAACCGGGGAGCTGTTTTTT. Its protein product is CASRPGTSGVVVTGELFF.

This clonotype was seen ten or more times. The chain recombines TRBV7-9 with TRBJ1-4; TRBD1 might be the D (6 bases). The CDR3 has 16 amino acids. Germline V gene data show CDR1 as SEHNR and CDR2 as FQNEAQ (reference sequence). V lost 1 base and J 0 bases, leaving 9 bases between the germline ends. This CDR3 reads CASSLGGTPTNEKLFF. The CDR3 DNA is TGTGCCAGCAGCTTAGGGGGGACACCAACTAATGAAAAACTGTTTTTT.

This clonotype was seen repeatedly, ten times or more. The J gene is TRBJ2-3, the V gene TRBV20-1, with D perhaps given as TRBD1 or TRBD2 (5 bases each). Between the trimmed V and J ends, which lost 6 bases and 4 bases, there was a span of 35 bases. Per germline, CDR1 DFQATT and CDR2 SNEGSKA (reference sequence). The CDR3 is 20 residues long. CDR3 DNA sequence: TGCAGTGCCAGAACACAGGACTCCCGCGAGCCCGACACCCTTCCAGATACGCAGTATTTT. This translates into CSARTQDSREPDTLPDTQYF.